This T cell receptor beta chain was profiled in a study of CD8 T cells in ankylosing spondylitis. The table lists this clonotype with many counts. With 5 bases clipped from V and 3 bases from J, the junction kept 1 base outside the gene matches. The CDR3 spans 13 residues. Germline CDR1 and CDR2: SNHLY and FYNNEI. MiXCR, applied by TCRdb to the 5' RACE reads, yields one record per CDR3 protein. The sample includes around 220,000 distinct CDR3 sequences, roughly a tenth of them seen just once. The chain carries TRBV2 and TRBJ2-7; 10 bases map to TRBD1. This sequence originates from a male donor with ankylosing spondylitis or in good health (not recorded which). Sequenced input: blood, either unsorted or a sorted T cell fraction (not recorded which). The CDR3 region is CASSRDRGYEQYF. In DNA, the CDR3 is TGTGCCAGCAGTCGGGACAGGGGCTACGAGCAGTACTTC.